This TCR beta chain originates from a study of blood T cell repertoires in COVID-19. Study-level information: The study drew acute and convalescent COVID-19 samples from the United States, Italy and Spain. Sources were T cells, B-cell-depleted T cells, or PBMCs; the material itself was cDNA or gDNA.

CDR3 size: 14 residues. Germline-derived CDR1 and CDR2 are MNHEY and SVGAGI. V lost 6 bases and J 0 bases, leaving 11 bases between the germline ends. Original handling: Reference gene primers were amplified, and this amplification served to estimate nucleated cell counts. Sequencing was performed with immunoSEQ multiplex PCR; in TCRdb, only in-frame clones are kept and a portion is missing. The V and J calls and clone size come from that table; D and trimming were worked out from the DNA. This table holds about 150,000 clones, about 91% found once. The TCR originated in a woman aged 45 to 65 with acute or convalescent COVID-19. Material: peripheral blood. The V and J genes are TRBV6-5 and TRBJ1-2, with D unresolved. The CDR3 region has the DNA TGTGCCAGCAGCCCAGCTAGTTCTAACTATGGCTACACCTTC. It specifies CASSPASSNYGYTF.